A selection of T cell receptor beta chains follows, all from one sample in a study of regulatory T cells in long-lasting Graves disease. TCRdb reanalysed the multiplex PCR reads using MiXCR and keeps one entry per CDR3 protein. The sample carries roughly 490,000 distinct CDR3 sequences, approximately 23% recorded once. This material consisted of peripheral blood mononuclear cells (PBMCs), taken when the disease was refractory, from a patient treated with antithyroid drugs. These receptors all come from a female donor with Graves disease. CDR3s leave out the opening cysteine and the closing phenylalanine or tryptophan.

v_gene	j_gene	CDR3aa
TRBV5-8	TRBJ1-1	ASSQGWGTEAF
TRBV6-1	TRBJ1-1	ASSPDRREAF
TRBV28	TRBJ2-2	ASHSGTLTGELF
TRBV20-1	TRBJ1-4	SARIPSLGEKLF
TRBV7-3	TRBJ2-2	ASSLSAGSSFTGELF
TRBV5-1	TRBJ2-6	ASSLAGQGSSGANVLT
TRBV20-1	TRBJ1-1	SARRDRGFNTEAF
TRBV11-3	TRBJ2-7	ASSLVVQMSYEQY
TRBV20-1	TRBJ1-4	SARKGGGEKLF
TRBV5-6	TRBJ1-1	ASSFAATNTEAF
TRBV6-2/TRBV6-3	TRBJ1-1	ASSYFLETPTEAF
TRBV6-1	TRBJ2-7	ASHQGLVTYEQY
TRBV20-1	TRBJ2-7	SAKEGGSNEQY
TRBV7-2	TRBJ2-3	ASGIGDTQY
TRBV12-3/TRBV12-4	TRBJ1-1	ASSLGGGQRAF
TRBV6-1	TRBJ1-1	AVSTGIEAF
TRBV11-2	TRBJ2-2	ASSSGTSGRAGTGELF
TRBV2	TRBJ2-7	ASVDRNSYEQY
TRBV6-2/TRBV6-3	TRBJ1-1	VSQTGMNTEAF
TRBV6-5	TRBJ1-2	ASSYSQGRYT
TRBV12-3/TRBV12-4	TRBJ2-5	ASRNSLPWGKTQY
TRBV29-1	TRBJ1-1	SVVGPGGDTGAF
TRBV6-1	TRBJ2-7	ASRIGRHYEQY
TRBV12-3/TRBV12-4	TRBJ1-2	ASSLRAGDGYT
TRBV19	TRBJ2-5	ASSMSLASVTQETQY
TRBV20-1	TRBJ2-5	SARTSEVQETQY
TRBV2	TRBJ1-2	ASSVQGADGYT
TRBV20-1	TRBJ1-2	SAISTDNYGYT
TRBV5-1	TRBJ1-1	ASSSSAANTEAF
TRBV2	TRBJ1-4	ASSDYTPNEKLF
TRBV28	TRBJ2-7	ASSPDVLAYSIYEQY
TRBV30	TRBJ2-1	ALSGSSYNEQF
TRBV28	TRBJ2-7	ATTGGHEQY
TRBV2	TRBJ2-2	ASSGMGQTPTGELF
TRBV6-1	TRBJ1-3	ASSPVFPGNTIY
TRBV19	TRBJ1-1	ASSPDRGRTGAF
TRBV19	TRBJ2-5	ASSNLGQETQY
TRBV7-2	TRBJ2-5	ASSYRGEQETQY
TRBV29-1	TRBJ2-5	SVGPTSGRGETQY
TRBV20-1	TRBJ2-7	SARGAEQY
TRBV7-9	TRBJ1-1	ASSFDTEAF
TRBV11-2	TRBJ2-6	ASGLGGANVLT
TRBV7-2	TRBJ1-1	ASSPDRGRTEAF
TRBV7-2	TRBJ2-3	ASSPDRVRDTQY
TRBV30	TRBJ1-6	AWTGAAGNSPLH
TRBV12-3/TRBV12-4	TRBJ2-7	ARTSRQGGHEQY
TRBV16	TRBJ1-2	ASSQSDRGRDGYT
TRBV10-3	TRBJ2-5	AIRKDRGQETQY